The T cell receptor (beta chain) described here comes from a study of type 1 and type 2 diabetes patients. General study points: Type 2 diabetes and control V and J usage correlated highly, around 0.97.

Standard classification criteria confirmed type 1 or type 2 diabetes in all patients. Other autoimmune diseases and infections within the past four weeks excluded donors. Each participant gave approximately 10 milliliters of peripheral blood. Turning to this clonotype: The antigen is not known.

Amplification started from genomic DNA. Amplification of the beta chain CDR3 used 30 forward and 13 reverse multiplex primers. TCRdb independently ran MiXCR on the multiplex PCR reads; one entry per CDR3 protein. The profile covers 250,000 or so distinct CDR3 sequences, with 45% to 60% appearing a single time and roughly 13% taken by the ten largest. CDR1 and CDR2 (germline): MDHEN, SYDVKM. V was cut by 3 bases and J by 4 bases, with 9 bases left in between. The CDR3 loop spans 13 amino acids. The sequenced sample was peripheral blood mononuclear cells (PBMCs). The J gene is TRBJ1-1, the V gene TRBV28; D gene uncertain. This TCR was recovered from a man between 18 and 29 years old with type 2 diabetes. Here the CDR3 DNA reads TGTGCCAGCAGTTTTAGTGTGCTCACTGAAGCTTTCTTT. It is translated as CASSFSVLTEAFF.